Presented here are 19 T cell receptor beta chains from one specimen sequenced in a study of blood T cell repertoires in COVID-19. The method was immunoSEQ multiplex PCR; TCRdb's version includes in-frame clones alone and lacks a portion of them. The sample shows 130,000 to 150,000 clones, approximately 80% of them seen only once. Material for sequencing was peripheral blood. The receptors were gathered from a human donor in a cohort sampled during active COVID-19.

The chain combines TRBV7-2 with TRBJ2-2, with 7 bases identical to TRBD1. This CDR3 comprises 15 residues. Trimming cost V 1 base and J 5 bases; bases outside gene matches: 4. The V gene's germline CDR1 is SGHTA and CDR2 FQGNSA. CDR3 sequence: CASSLGDRETGELFF. DNA for the CDR3: TGTGCCAGCAGCTTAGGCGACAGGGAAACCGGGGAGCTGTTTTTT.

This chain uses TRBV5-6 with TRBJ1-1, with 8 nucleotides matching TRBD1. Germline V lookup: CDR1 SGHDT, CDR2 YYEEEE. V lost 0 bases to trimming and J lost 8 bases; unmatched junction nucleotides: 0. The CDR3 extends over 12 amino acids. For the CDR3, the DNA is TGTGCCAGCAGCTTGGGGACAGGGGAAGCTTTCTTT. Residues: CASSLGTGEAFF.

The chain uses TRBV30 and TRBJ1-5, with D unresolved. The germline V and J ends were trimmed by 3 bases and 0 bases, with 6 bases remaining between them. Germline V CDR1 and CDR2: GTSNPN, SVGIG (reference sequence). This CDR3 region has 13 residues. The CDR3 region has the DNA TGTGCCTGGAGCACAGCTAGCAATCAGCCCCAGCATTTT. It encodes CAWSTASNQPQHF.

For the CDR3, the DNA is TGTGCCAGTAGAGAACGGGGGGGAGCAGAGACCCAGTACTTC. Translated: CASRERGGAETQYF. The chain has TRBV19 and TRBJ2-5, with TRBD2 identical over 8 bases. V lost 6 bases to trimming and J lost 4 bases; unmatched junction nucleotides: 7. There are 14 residues in the CDR3. Germline assignment: CDR1 LNHDA and CDR2 SQIVND (reference sequence).

CDR3 sequence reads: CASSQLAGGAEQYF. CDR3 in DNA: TGCGCCAGCAGCCAGTTAGCGGGGGGCGCCGAGCAGTACTTC. J is TRBJ2-7 and V is TRBV4-3; 10 bases map to TRBD2. The CDR3 loop spans 14 amino acids. The trim removed 3 bases at V and 6 bases at J, leaving 5 bases unmatched. Per the germline V gene, CDR1 is LGHNA and CDR2 is YSLEER.

The chain uses TRBV6-5 and TRBJ2-7, with 11 nucleotides matching TRBD1. Germline V gene lookup returns CDR1 MNHEY and CDR2 SVGAGI. The V and J ends lost 2 bases and 4 bases, in that order; junction bases with no gene match: 4. This CDR3 region has 15 residues. The CDR3 reads CASSYRDRGMYEQYF. The CDR3 DNA reads as TGTGCCAGCAGTTACCGGGACAGGGGGATGTACGAGCAGTACTTC.

The chain combines TRBV12-5 with TRBJ2-7, with 10 bases matching TRBD1. Trimming removed 2 bases from V and 0 bases from J; junction bases left unmatched: 7. The V gene's germline CDR1 is LGHNT and CDR2 FRNRAP. The CDR3 length is 17 residues. Written as DNA, the CDR3 is TGTGCTAGTGGTTTGTTTCCGGGACAGGGGCTCTCCTACGAGCAGTACTTC. Translation gives CASGLFPGQGLSYEQYF.

Worth noting for this clone: A read error may account for a junction end that differs from germline. The rearrangement uses TRBV7-7 and TRBJ2-5; tentatively, D is TRBD2 (7 bases). CDR1 is SSHAT, CDR2 FNYEAQ, per germline (reference sequence). The CDR3 consists of 15 residues. In DNA, the CDR3 is TGTGCTAGCAGCCCACAAAATGGGAGGGGGGAGACCCAGTACTTC. This codes for CASSPQNGRGETQYF.

The rearrangement uses TRBV7-2 and TRBJ2-7, with a tentative D call TRBD2 (5 bases). The germline V gene encodes CDR1 SGHTA and CDR2 FQGNSA. The V and J ends lost 1 base and 6 bases respectively, with 7 bases between them. The CDR3 spans 12 residues. CDR3 DNA sequence: TGTGCCAGCAGCTTAGGAGGGAGCGAGCAGTACTTC. It translates to CASSLGGSEQYF. Filled out from reference TRBV7-2 and TRBJ2-7, the complete variable domain reads GAGVSQSPSNKVTEKGKDVELRCDPISGHTALYWYRQSLGQGLEFLIYFQGNSAPDKSGLPSDRFSAERTGGSVSTLTIQRTQQEDSAVYLCASSLGGSEQYFGPGTRLTVT.

This clone came up a few times. V gene TRBV7-6 combines with J gene TRBJ1-3; tentative D call: TRBD1 (6 bases). The CDR3 covers 20 residues. Trimming stripped 7 bases from V and 0 bases from J, with 28 bases between. In germline, CDR1 is SGHVS, CDR2 FNYEAQ. The DNA of the CDR3 is TGTGCCAGCACCTCAAAGAATTATGGACAGACACTTCACTCTGGAAACACCATATATTTT. Translation: CASTSKNYGQTLHSGNTIYF.

The chain uses TRBV6-5 and TRBJ2-1; D possibly corresponds to TRBD2 (6 bases). The V end was cut by 2 bases, the J end by 0 bases, with 8 bases between. Germline CDR1 MNHEY, CDR2 SVGAGI. The length of the CDR3 is 15 residues. CDR3 in DNA: TGTGCCAGCAGTTACAGCGGGCGCTCCTACAATGAGCAGTTCTTC. It translates to CASSYSGRSYNEQFF.

This chain links TRBV7-2 with TRBJ1-3; the match to TRBD1 covers 7 bases. CDR3 size: 14 residues. Germline V gene sequence: CDR1 SGHTA, CDR2 FQGNSA. V was pared by 5 bases and J by 4 bases, with 5 bases of the junction left unmatched. DNA for the CDR3: TGTGCCAGCAGCCCAGGGGGGTCCGGAAACACCATATATTTT. This encodes CASSPGGSGNTIYF. The full variable domain, with the rest looked up from reference TRBV7-2 and TRBJ1-3, is GAGVSQSPSNKVTEKGKDVELRCDPISGHTALYWYRQSLGQGLEFLIYFQGNSAPDKSGLPSDRFSAERTGGSVSTLTIQRTQQEDSAVYLCASSPGGSGNTIYFGEGSWLTVV.

The rearrangement uses TRBV7-3 and TRBJ2-3; the match to TRBD1 covers 12 bases. Losses at the gene ends were 5 bases for V and 5 bases for J; bases not matched to a gene: 5. Per germline, CDR1 SGHTA and CDR2 FQGTGA. The CDR3 has 15 amino acids. CDR3 residues: CASSLGQGAGDTQYF. CDR3 DNA: TGTGCCAGCAGCCTGGGACAGGGGGCGGGAGATACGCAGTATTTT.

This chain links TRBV5-1 with TRBJ2-3; 13 nucleotides match TRBD2. The CDR3 contains 18 residues. The germline V gene has CDR1 SGHRS and CDR2 YFSETQ. V was clipped by 0 bases and J by 0 bases; unmatched bases: 4. As DNA, the CDR3 is TGCGCCAGCAGCTTGGAGACTAGCGGGGGGATAAGCACAGATACGCAGTATTTT. It specifies CASSLETSGGISTDTQYF. The full variable domain, completed using reference TRBV5-1 and TRBJ2-3, is KAGVTQTPRYLIKTRGQQVTLSCSPISGHRSVSWYQQTPGQGLQFLFEYFSETQRNKGNFPGRFSGRQFSNSRSEMNVSTLELGDSALYLCASSLETSGGISTDTQYFGPGTRLTVL.

The V call is TRBV2, the J call TRBJ1-2; tentative D call: TRBD1 (5 bases). V was shortened by 3 bases and J by 5 bases, with 13 bases between the two germline ends. The CDR3 loop spans 14 amino acids. Germline CDR1 reads SNHLY; CDR2 reads FYNNEI. The CDR3 loop is CASSDPGDPYGYTF. For the CDR3, the DNA is TGTGCCAGCAGTGATCCGGGGGACCCTTATGGCTACACCTTC.

The rearrangement uses TRBV6-1 and TRBJ2-5; TRBD2 is a possible D gene (6 bases). Germline-derived CDR1 and CDR2 are MNHNS and SASEGT. The CDR3 is made up of 13 amino acids. V lost 1 base to trimming and J lost 4 bases, with 7 bases between them. The CDR3 spells CASSEVGGETQYF. CDR3 DNA sequence: TGTGCCAGCAGTGAAGTGGGGGGAGAGACCCAGTACTTC.

The J gene is TRBJ2-7, the V gene TRBV4-2; 15 bases align to TRBD2. Germline trimming cut 5 bases from V and 3 bases from J; bases unmatched to any gene: 14. This CDR3 is built from 19 residues. Per the germline V gene, CDR1 is LGHNA and CDR2 is YNFKEQ. DNA of the CDR3: TGTGCCAGCAGCACAATGCCGGGACTAGCGGGGGGATGGGGCTACGAGCAGTACTTC. Its protein is CASSTMPGLAGGWGYEQYF.

The V call is TRBV7-9, the J call TRBJ2-3; D is uncertain. V was shortened by 3 bases and J by 0 bases, with 16 bases between the two germline ends. CDR1 and CDR2 from the germline V gene are SEHNR and FQNEAQ (reference sequence). The CDR3 consists of 17 residues. CDR3 DNA: TGTGCCAGCAGCTTGGGCCTTCAAGCTTCTAGCACAGATACGCAGTATTTT. Residues: CASSLGLQASSTDTQYF.

The CDR3 spells CAAIRAGESYEQYF. The CDR3 DNA reads as TGTGCCGCGATTAGGGCAGGGGAGTCCTACGAGCAGTACTTC. The gene calls are TRBV28 and TRBJ2-7, with D possibly being TRBD1 (6 bases). Germline V gene data show CDR1 as MDHEN and CDR2 as SYDVKM. The CDR3 has 14 amino acids. V was clipped by 11 bases and J by 1 base, with 18 bases between them.